This T cell receptor (beta chain) appears in the sequencing data of a study of T cell responses to AZD1222 COVID-19 vaccine. Study observations and caveats: Repertoire sampling was restricted to post-peak T cell response timepoints.

CDR1 SGHNT and CDR2 YYREEE come from the germline V gene (reference sequence). There are 14 residues in the CDR3. The V gene lost 3 bases and the J gene lost 6 bases, with 14 bases spanning the gap. Comment on this clone: Its antigen remains unknown.

Data came from immunoSEQ multiplex PCR; TCRdb stores just in-frame clones and leaves some out. Of approximately 89,000 clones listed, 90% are singletons. Source: peripheral blood, taken 28 days after the second AZD1222 dose. The receptor comes from an adult who received the AZD1222 COVID-19 vaccine. This rearrangement joins TRBV5-4 to TRBJ2-3, with D possibly matching TRBD1 (5 bases). The CDR3 DNA is TGTGCCAGCAGCTCCTCCAGGGAAGGGGATACGCAGTATTTT. As protein: CASSSSREGDTQYF.